The T cell receptor (beta chain) described here comes from a study of T-cell memory formation after mild COVID-19. Whole-study findings and limits: While clones contracting from day 15 to 85 were balanced between CD4 and CD8, later expanders leaned CD4+. Some clones that responded were present in memory (sampled pre-infection), which suggests cross-reactive memory joined. Confirmation was lacking for SARS-CoV-2 specificity of second-wave clones that peaked on day 37. Of the contracting clones, CD4+ ones lay mainly in CM and EM, and CD8+ ones in EMRA.

TCRdb re-derived calls from the 5' RACE reads in MiXCR, one entry per CDR3 protein. The data contain under 400,000 distinct CDR3 sequences, around 21% of them seen just once; the ten biggest clones take up about 12%. This clonotype has a handful of counts. The target antigen is unknown. The CDR3 covers 14 residues. With 10 bases clipped from V and 2 bases from J, the junction kept 7 bases outside the gene matches. J is TRBJ1-1 and V is TRBV12-3 or TRBV12-4, with TRBD1 matching over 10 bases. The source is an adult woman who had mild COVID-19 (a few samples of this study predate the infection). Cell type and time point are not known. Sequenced: PBMCs or a T cell subset sorted from them (not recorded which). CDR3: CATRQGASNTEAFF. The CDR3 nucleotides read TGTGCCACAAGACAGGGGGCGAGTAACACTGAAGCTTTCTTT.